One and the same sample provided the 7 T cell receptor beta chains below, sequenced in a study of molecular identifiers for immune sequencing clone quantification (dated by TCRdb to 2016 to 2018). The library was generated by PCR. Reads for this sample came from an Illumina HiSeq 4000. The public sequencing data were trimmed at Q25 with fastp and processed into clonotypes with MiXCR by TCRdb, which kept only in-frame beta chains. Entries are consolidated by CDR3 protein sequence, retaining the most common genes and DNA. Across this sample there are some 320,000 distinct CDR3 sequences, with about a fifth seen only once. Approximately 0.85% of the sample is held by the ten biggest clonotypes. The sample was naive CD8+ T cells from blood, with Jurkat cell RNA spiked in. What this sample's cell subset or site label stands for: FACS-sorted CD8+CD4-CCR7+CD45RA+ naive T cells. These receptors were obtained from a human donor in good health. Some libraries in this study had Jurkat cell RNA spiked in.

This clonotype was recorded at least ten times. The CDR3 DNA reads TGTGCCAGCAGTCCAGGGACAGCTAACTATGGCTACACCTTC. Translated, it gives CASSPGTANYGYTF. The chain joins TRBV6-5 to TRBJ1-2, with TRBD1 matching 7 bases. J lost 0 bases, V lost 5 bases, and 3 bases had no gene match. Germline-derived CDR1 and CDR2 are MNHEY and SVGAGI. The CDR3 extends over 14 amino acids.

The J gene is TRBJ2-3, the V gene TRBV14, with D maybe TRBD1 (6 bases). V was shortened by 2 bases and J by 6 bases, with 18 bases between the two germline ends. CDR3 length: 16 amino acids. The V gene's germline CDR1 is SGHDN and CDR2 FVKESK. The CDR3 DNA sequence: TGTGCCAGCAGCCAAATCTACAGGGAGCCTCCGGATACGCAGTATTTT. Amino acid sequence: CASSQIYREPPDTQYF.

This clonotype was counted between two and nine times. The chain recombines TRBV12-3 or TRBV12-4 with TRBJ2-2; unclear D gene. The CDR3 contains 13 residues. Between the trimmed V and J ends, which lost 8 bases and 4 bases, there was a span of 11 bases. The CDR3 DNA sequence: TGTGCCAGCGGGCCATTGATCACCGGGGAGCTGTTTTTT. It yields the protein CASGPLITGELFF.

This clonotype was picked up many times. V usage is TRBV5-5 and J usage is TRBJ2-6; tentative D call: TRBD1 (6 bases). Germline loops: CDR1 SGHKS, CDR2 YYEKEE (reference sequence). Trimming took 4 bases from V and 0 from J, leaving 14 bases between them. This CDR3 region has 17 residues. Here the CDR3 reads CASSLQGHHSGANVLTF. CDR3 nucleotide sequence: TGTGCCAGCAGCCTACAGGGTCACCACTCTGGGGCCAACGTCCTGACTTTC. The whole variable domain, filled in from reference TRBV5-5 and TRBJ2-6, reads DAGVTQSPTHLIKTRGQQVTLRCSPISGHKSVSWYQQVLGQGPQFIFQYYEKEERGRGNFPDRFSARQFPNYSSELNVNALLLGDSALYLCASSLQGHHSGANVLTFGAGSRLTVL.

This clonotype was detected ten times or more. The V and J genes are TRBV3-1 and TRBJ1-5; 9 nucleotides match TRBD1. The CDR3 contains 15 residues. Trimming took 3 bases from V and 7 from J; bases not matched to a gene: 7. Germline V lookup: CDR1 LGHDT, CDR2 YNNKEL (reference sequence). The DNA of the CDR3 is TGTGCCAGCAGCCACACAGGGGGCGGGGGCCAGCCCCAGCATTTT. Residues: CASSHTGGGGQPQHF.

Concerning this clonotype: This may arise from a read error, as a much more abundant clone is one base away. The genes are TRBV9 and TRBJ2-1, with unresolved D. The germline CDR1 and CDR2 sequences are SGDLS and YYNGEE. There are 16 residues in the CDR3. This CDR3 reads CASSTQNTMGLDEQIF. In DNA form, the CDR3 reads TGTGCCAGCAGCACTCAGAATACGATGGGGTTGGATGAGCAGATCTTC.

This clonotype was detected ten times or more. The genes are TRBV28 and TRBJ2-7, with no clear D. Germline CDR1 MDHEN, CDR2 SYDVKM. There are 15 residues in the CDR3. The V and J ends lost 1 base and 0 bases respectively, with 10 bases between them. CDR3 region: CASSLYRQSSYEQYF. CDR3 sequence (DNA): TGTGCCAGCAGTTTATACCGGCAGAGCTCCTACGAGCAGTACTTC. The full variable domain, rest sourced from reference TRBV28 and TRBJ2-7, is DVKVTQSSRYLVKRTGEKVFLECVQDMDHENMFWYRQDPGLGLRLIYFSYDVKMKEKGDIPEGYSVSREKKERFSLILESASTNQTSMYLCASSLYRQSSYEQYFGPGTRLTVT.